A selection of T cell receptor beta chains follows, all from one sample in a study of shared clonotypes between healthy human individuals. Profiled with immunoSEQ multiplex PCR; TCRdb holds only in-frame clones, not every one. The profile shows some 2.4 million clones, approximately 93% of them singletons. Sequencing used naive CD4+ T cells from PBMCs. The receptors were sampled from a young man in good health. Some clones in this sample may be carry-over from other donors' samples. CDR3s include the opening cysteine and the closing phenylalanine or tryptophan. D genes are given only for firm matches. Not every row has a clone size; where given, it reads once, few, many or a size class.

>NA|NA|TRBJ1-3|TRBV28
TGTGCCAGCAGCCGTACGGACGGCATAAACACCATATATTTT
CASSRTDGINTIYF
>once|TRBD1|TRBJ1-5|TRBV5-1
TGCGCCAGCTCACAGGGGGCGCTGGATCAGCCCCAGCATTTT
CASSQGALDQPQHF
>NA|NA|TRBJ2-7|TRBV27
TGTGCCAGCAGCCTACAGGGTCACACCTACGAGCAGTACTTC
CASSLQGHTYEQYF
>few|NA|TRBJ1-2|TRBV27
TGTGCCAGCAGAGTGAACCCTAACTATGGCTACACCTTC
CASRVNPNYGYTF
>NA|TRBD2|TRBJ2-1|TRBV5-1
TGCGCCAGCAGCTTCCACTTCGACACTAGCGGGAGGTTTCCATTTAGTGAGCAGTTCTTC
CASSFHFDTSGRFPFSEQFF
>NA|NA|TRBJ1-4|TRBV5-1
TGCGCCAGCAGCTTGGGGACGGCAGCCAAAGGTGAAAAACTGTTTTTT
CASSLGTAAKGEKLFF
>NA|NA|TRBJ1-1|TRBV7-3
TGTGCCAGCAGCTTGGTTTCGGCGGAAGCTTTCTTT
CASSLVSAEAFF
>NA|NA|TRBJ2-3|TRBV7-3
TGTGCCAGCAGCTCACATACTACTGGTCCCCTGAGAACAGATACGCAGTATTTT
CASSSHTTGPLRTDTQYF
>NA|TRBD1|TRBJ1-1|TRBV30
TGTGCCTGGAGTGGAGACAGGGTGAACACTGAAGCTTTCTTT
CAWSGDRVNTEAFF
>NA|NA|TRBJ2-3|TRBV5-1
TGCGCCAGCAGCTTGGACAGGGCTGTTGATACGCAGTATTTT
CASSLDRAVDTQYF
>NA|NA|TRBJ1-1|TRBV18
TGTGCCAGCTCCGCGTCCCCGGCAGGGCGACTCATGAACACTGAAGCTTTCTTT
CASSASPAGRLMNTEAFF
>few|NA|TRBJ1-1|TRBV14
TGTGCCAGCAGCCAAGGGTCAGCCGGATCTAAAGCTTTCTTT
CASSQGSAGSKAFF
>NA|TRBD1|TRBJ2-1|TRBV4-3
TGCGCCAGCAGCCAGGGGGTGACAGGGAAGAGGACAGTATCCGGTGAGCAGTTCTTC
CASSQGVTGKRTVSGEQFF
>NA|TRBD1|TRBJ1-4|TRBV9
TGTGCCAGCAGCGTAAGGGACAGGGCTAATGAAAAACTGTTTTTT
CASSVRDRANEKLFF
>once|TRBD2|TRBJ2-7|TRBV7-2
TGTGCCAGCAGCTTAGGACTAGCGGCAAACTCCTACGAGCAGTACTTC
CASSLGLAANSYEQYF
>NA|NA|TRBJ1-5|TRBV7-2
TGTGCCAGCAGCGCCTCGCGCAATCAGCCCCAGCATTTT
CASSASRNQPQHF
>NA|NA|TRBJ2-6|TRBV7-3
TGTGCCAGCAGCCGACAGCCTTCTGGGGCCAACGTCCTGACTTTC
CASSRQPSGANVLTF
>NA|NA|TRBJ2-1|TRBV15
TGTGCCACCAGCAGAGCGGGAGCTAACTCCTACAATGAGCAGTTCTTC
CATSRAGANSYNEQFF
>NA|NA|TRBJ1-3|TRBV11-2
TGTGCCAGCAGCGCCGAAACAAGGACTGGAAACACCATATATTTT
CASSAETRTGNTIYF
>NA|TRBD2|TRBJ2-7|TRBV5-1
TGCGCCAGCAGCCCCCGGGAGGGAGTTCAGCAGTACTTC
CASSPREGVQQYF
>NA|TRBD2|TRBJ2-1|TRBV5-4
TGTGCCAGCAGCCAGCTAGCGGGAACCTACAATGAGCAGTTCTTC
CASSQLAGTYNEQFF
>NA|NA|TRBJ1-5|TRBV6-1
TGTGCCAGCAGTGAACGCCGAGATCAGCCCCAGCATTTT
CASSERRDQPQHF
>NA|TRBD2|TRBJ2-1|TRBV28
TGTGCCAGCAGTCCCCCGCCCGGGACAGCCGGGACTAGCGGGAGGACCAGCTCCTACAATGAGCAGTTCTTC
CASSPPPGTAGTSGRTSSYNEQFF
>NA|NA|TRBJ2-5|TRBV6-1
TGTGCCAGCAGTGGCGCTCAGCCTACGCGGTACTTC
CASSGAQPTRYF
>NA|NA|TRBJ2-3|TRBV6-4
TGTGCCAGCAGTGACCCCGGAGATACGCAGTATTTT
CASSDPGDTQYF
>NA|NA|TRBJ2-2|TRBV5-1
TGCGCCAGCAGCTTGTTGGAGGAGCTGTTTTTT
CASSLLEELFF
>NA|TRBD1|TRBJ2-3|TRBV15
TGTGCCACAACTCCTTCCGGGACAGGGAGGTCTCGTGGAGATACGCAGTATTTT
CATTPSGTGRSRGDTQYF
>NA|NA|TRBJ2-3|TRBV30
TGTGCCGGGGAGGCGGGGGCCAAGATCACAGATACGCAGTATTTT
CAGEAGAKITDTQYF
>NA|TRBD1|TRBJ2-2|TRBV5-1
TGCGCCAGCAGCTTTACAGGACAGGGGTACACCGGGGAGCTGTTTTTT
CASSFTGQGYTGELFF
>NA|TRBD2|TRBJ2-5|TRBV11-2
TGTGCCAGCAGCTTAGGCGAGACTAGCGGGAGAGAGACCCAGTACTTC
CASSLGETSGRETQYF
>NA|TRBD2|TRBJ2-5|TRBV7-2
TGTGCCAGCAGCTTGACTAGCTACCCCCAAGAGACCCAGTACTTC
CASSLTSYPQETQYF
>NA|NA|TRBJ2-5|TRBV6-5
TGTGCCAGCAGTTACGTAGGGATGGGCGAGACCCAGTACTTC
CASSYVGMGETQYF
>NA|TRBD2|TRBJ2-7|TRBV6-5
TGTGCCAGCAGTTACCAGACTAGCGGGAGGCCCTACGAGCAGTACTTC
CASSYQTSGRPYEQYF
>few|TRBD1|TRBJ1-1|TRBV25-1
TGTGCCAGCAGGGCCAGGGGGACTGAAGCTTTCTTT
CASRARGTEAFF
>NA|TRBD2|TRBJ2-3|TRBV6-5
TGTGCCAGCAGATCCGGGACTAGTGTAGATACGCAGTATTTT
CASRSGTSVDTQYF
>once|NA|TRBJ2-5|TRBV11-3
TGTGCCAGCAGCCGGACTCCCCCCGGGACCCAGTACTTC
CASSRTPPGTQYF
>NA|NA|TRBJ2-7|TRBV7-8
TGTGCCAGCAGCCGAACCGCCGGCTCGGGGGAGCAGTACTTC
CASSRTAGSGEQYF
>NA|NA|TRBJ2-1|TRBV7-7
TGTGCCAGCAGCTTTGATCCCTACAATGAGCAGTTCTTC
CASSFDPYNEQFF
>NA|TRBD1|TRBJ1-6|TRBV11-2
TGTGCCAGCAGCTTCGGGGTAGGGGGCGCCTATAATTCACCCCTCCACTTT
CASSFGVGGAYNSPLHF
>NA|TRBD1|TRBJ2-5|TRBV11-3
TGTGCCAGCAGCTTGGGACAGGGGAAACAAGAGACCCAGTACTTC
CASSLGQGKQETQYF
>NA|TRBD2|TRBJ2-5|TRBV11-2
TGTGCCAGCAGCGTGCCGGGACTAGCGGGAGGGAGTTGGAAGACCCAGTACTTC
CASSVPGLAGGSWKTQYF
>NA|NA|TRBJ1-5|TRBV28
TGTGCCAGCAGTTTATGGGGGGGCTCGTTAGGTCATCAGCCCCAGCATTTT
CASSLWGGSLGHQPQHF
>NA|NA|TRBJ1-3|TRBV5-1
TGCGCCAGCAGCCCCGAGAGCTCTGGAAACACCATATATTTT
CASSPESSGNTIYF
>NA|NA|TRBJ1-5|TRBV6-1
TGTGCCAGCAGTGAAACGGTTTATAGCAATCAGCCCCAGCATTTT
CASSETVYSNQPQHF
>NA|NA|TRBJ2-1|TRBV29-1
TGCAGCGTAGATAGGGACGGCACTACATACAATGAGCAGTTCTTC
CSVDRDGTTYNEQFF
>NA|TRBD1|TRBJ2-5|TRBV7-9
TGTGCCAGCAGCCGGGGACAGGGAGTGGAAGAGACCCAGTACTTC
CASSRGQGVEETQYF
>NA|NA|TRBJ2-1|TRBV30
TGTGCCTGGATGCGGACCCCGCCCGGGGGTCTAGGTTACAATGAGCAGTTCTTC
CAWMRTPPGGLGYNEQFF
>NA|TRBD1|TRBJ2-2|TRBV7-2
TGTGCCAGCAGCTTAGAGGTTTGGGACAGGGGGCGGCACACCGGGGAGCTGTTTTTT
CASSLEVWDRGRHTGELFF
>NA|TRBD1|TRBJ2-7|TRBV18
TGTGCCAGCTCACGCGCGACAGGGTACGAGCAGTACTTC
CASSRATGYEQYF
>NA|NA|TRBJ2-7|TRBV6-5
TGTGCCAGCAGCGAGGGGGGAATTTTCTACGAGCAGTACTTC
CASSEGGIFYEQYF
>once|TRBD1|TRBJ1-1|TRBV5-1
TGCGCCAGCAGCCGGCAGGAGACAGGGTCGAACACTGAAGCTTTCTTT
CASSRQETGSNTEAFF
>NA|TRBD2|TRBJ2-5|TRBV18
TGTGCCAGCTCACCCGGACTAGCGGGAGGCCAAGAGACCCAGTACTTC
CASSPGLAGGQETQYF
>NA|NA|TRBJ2-6|TRBV7-6
TGTGCCAGCAGCTTAGACGACAGGACTGGGGCCAACGTCCTGACTTTC
CASSLDDRTGANVLTF
>NA|TRBD1|TRBJ1-2|TRBV28
TGTGCCAGCAGGCAACCGGGACAGGGATATGGCTACACCTTC
CASRQPGQGYGYTF